The 10 T cell receptor beta chains below were found in one sample sequenced in a study of beta chain features in type 1 diabetes. All of the isolated RNA was reverse transcribed, so expressed TCRB transcripts were sequenced. The repertoire was sequenced with immunoSEQ multiplex PCR; TCRdb's copy has only in-frame clones and lacks some. Of about half a million clones listed, over 10% are singletons. Material: naive CD4+ T cells from blood. The source of these receptors is a woman aged 18-29 years in good health.

This clone was picked up a small number of times. This chain links TRBV9 with TRBJ1-3; tentative D call: TRBD1 (6 bases). V gave up 4 bases and J gave up 4 bases, with 15 bases separating them. CDR3 length: 15 residues. In germline, CDR1 is SGDLS, CDR2 YYNGEE. The DNA of the CDR3 is TGTGCCAGCAGCCGAACAGGGACCGCGGGAAACACCATATATTTT. As protein: CASSRTGTAGNTIYF. Looking up the rest from reference TRBV9 and TRBJ1-3 gives the full variable domain: DSGVTQTPKHLITATGQRVTLRCSPRSGDLSVYWYQQSLDQGLQFLIQYYNGEERAKGNILERFSAQQFPDLHSELNLSSLELGDSALYFCASSRTGTAGNTIYFGEGSWLTVV.

This clone was detected only a few times. The V call is TRBV13, the J call TRBJ1-2, with TRBD1 matching 8 bases. V lost 5 bases, J lost 6 bases, and 8 bases stayed unmatched. Germline loops: CDR1 PRHDT, CDR2 FYEKMQ (reference sequence). The CDR3 consists of 14 residues. For the CDR3, the DNA is TGTGCCAGCAGCGGACAGGGCCTTCGACATGGCTACACCTTC. It specifies CASSGQGLRHGYTF.

This clone appeared a few times. The gene calls are TRBV4-2 and TRBJ2-1; D is possibly TRBD2 (6 bases). CDR1 is LGHNA and CDR2 is YNFKEQ in the germline V gene. CDR3 length: 16 residues. The V end lost 6 bases, the J end lost 1 base, and 16 bases lay between the germline ends. The CDR3 loop reads CASRTGDSNSYNEQFF. The CDR3 DNA sequence: TGTGCCAGCAGGACGGGGGACTCTAATTCCTACAATGAGCAGTTCTTC.

The rearrangement links TRBV30 to TRBJ2-3; D is unresolved. This CDR3 contains 14 residues. Germline CDR1 GTSNPN, CDR2 SVGIG (reference sequence). V was trimmed by 2 bases and J by 0 bases, leaving 9 bases between them. This chain's CDR3 is CAWSLGLSTDTQYF. The CDR3 nucleotides read TGTGCCTGGAGTTTGGGTCTTAGCACAGATACGCAGTATTTT.

In this sample, this clone turned up a few times. The V call is TRBV23-1, the J call TRBJ2-5, with D possibly matching TRBD2 (5 bases). TRBV23-1 is marked as an open reading frame, function uncertain. Trimming took off 0 bases at V and 4 bases at J, with 18 bases between the two ends. This CDR3 comprises 17 residues. This CDR3 reads CASSQSHPRDRGETQYF. The CDR3 nucleotides are TGCGCCAGCAGTCAATCGCATCCGAGGGATCGAGGAGAGACCCAGTACTTC.

This clone has only a few counts. The DNA of the CDR3 is TGCGCCAGCAGCTCTCTGGGGGGACGGACAGATACGCAGTATTTT. This sequence encodes CASSSLGGRTDTQYF. The chain joins TRBV5-1 to TRBJ2-3; the D gene is possibly TRBD2 (6 bases). The CDR3 runs 15 residues. CDR1 is SGHRS, CDR2 YFSETQ, per germline. V was trimmed by 3 bases and J by 3 bases, leaving 14 bases between them. Supplemented by reference TRBV5-1 and TRBJ2-3, the full variable domain reads KAGVTQTPRYLIKTRGQQVTLSCSPISGHRSVSWYQQTPGQGLQFLFEYFSETQRNKGNFPGRFSGRQFSNSRSEMNVSTLELGDSALYLCASSSLGGRTDTQYFGPGTRLTVL.

There are a few counts of this clone. The chain has TRBV29-1 and TRBJ1-5, with D tentatively TRBD1 (6 bases). The CDR3 extends over 12 amino acids. Trimming removed 8 bases from V and 6 bases from J, with 14 bases in between. CDR1 SQVTM and CDR2 ANQGSEA come from the germline V gene. CDR3 nucleotides: TGCAGCTACAGGGACCGAGGTCAGCCCCAGCATTTT. As protein: CSYRDRGQPQHF.

This clone was seen only a few times. The CDR3 spells CASSVGGTSRQSQFF. CDR3 sequence (DNA): TGTGCCAGCAGCGTAGGCGGGACTAGCCGCCAGTCGCAGTTCTTC. This chain links TRBV9 with TRBJ2-1, with 9 bases matching TRBD2. Germline trimming cut 0 bases from V and 12 bases from J; bases unmatched to any gene: 10. The CDR3 totals 15 residues. Germline lookup yields CDR1 SGDLS and CDR2 YYNGEE.

The rearrangement uses TRBV5-1 and TRBJ2-3, with D tentatively TRBD2 (6 bases). V lost 1 base, J lost 5 bases, and 11 bases lay in between. The CDR3 totals 14 residues. CDR1 is SGHRS, CDR2 YFSETQ, per germline. The CDR3 spells CASSLMAAGDTQYF. CDR3 DNA sequence: TGCGCCAGCAGCTTGATGGCAGCGGGAGATACGCAGTATTTT.

V gene TRBV28 combines with J gene TRBJ2-3; D uncertain. V was cut by 2 bases and J by 2 bases, with 8 bases left in between. CDR1 MDHEN and CDR2 SYDVKM come from the germline V gene. The CDR3 extends over 14 amino acids. The CDR3 DNA follows: TGTGCCAGCAGTTTAAGGACCCCCACAGATACGCAGTATTTT. Its translation: CASSLRTPTDTQYF.